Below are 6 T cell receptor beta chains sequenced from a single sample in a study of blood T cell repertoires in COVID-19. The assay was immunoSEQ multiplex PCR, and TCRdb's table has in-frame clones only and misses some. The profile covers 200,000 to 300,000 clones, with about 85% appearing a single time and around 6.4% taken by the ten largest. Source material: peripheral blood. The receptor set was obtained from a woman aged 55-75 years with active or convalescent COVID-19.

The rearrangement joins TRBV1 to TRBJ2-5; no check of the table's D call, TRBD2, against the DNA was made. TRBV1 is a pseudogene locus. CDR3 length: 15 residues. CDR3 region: CTSSPGVCCQETQYF. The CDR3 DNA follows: TGCACCAGCAGCCCCGGGGTATGCTGCCAAGAGACCCAGTACTTC.

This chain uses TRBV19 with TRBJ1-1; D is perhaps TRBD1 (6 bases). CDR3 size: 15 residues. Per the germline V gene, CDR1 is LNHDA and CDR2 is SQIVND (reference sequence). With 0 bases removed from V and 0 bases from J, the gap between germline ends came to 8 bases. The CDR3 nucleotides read TGTGCCAGTAGTATAGAAGGGGGAATGAACACTGAAGCTTTCTTT. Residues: CASSIEGGMNTEAFF.

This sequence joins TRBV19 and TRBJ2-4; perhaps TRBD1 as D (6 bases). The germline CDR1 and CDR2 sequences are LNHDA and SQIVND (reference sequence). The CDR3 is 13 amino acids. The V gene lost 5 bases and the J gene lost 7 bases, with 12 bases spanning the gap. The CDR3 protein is CASSPRGHNIQYF. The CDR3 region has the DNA TGTGCCAGTAGTCCAAGGGGACACAACATTCAGTACTTC. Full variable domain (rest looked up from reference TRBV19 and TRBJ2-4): DGGITQSPKYLFRKEGQNVTLSCEQNLNHDAMYWYRQDPGQGLRLIYYSQIVNDFQKGDIAEGYSVSREKKESFPLTVTSAQKNPTAFYLCASSPRGHNIQYFGAGTRLSVL.

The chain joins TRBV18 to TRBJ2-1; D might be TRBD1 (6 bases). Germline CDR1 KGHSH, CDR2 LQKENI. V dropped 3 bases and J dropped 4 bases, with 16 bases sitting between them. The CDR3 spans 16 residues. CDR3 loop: CASSPRTGNKYNEQFF. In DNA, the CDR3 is TGTGCCAGCTCACCCCGCACAGGGAACAAATACAATGAGCAGTTCTTC.

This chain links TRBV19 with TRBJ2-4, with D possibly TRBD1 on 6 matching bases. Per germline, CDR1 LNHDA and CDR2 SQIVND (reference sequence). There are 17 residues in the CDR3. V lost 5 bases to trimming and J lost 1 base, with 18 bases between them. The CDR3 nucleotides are TGTGCCAGTAGTCCCGCAAGGAGTGACAGGGCCAAAAACATTCAGTACTTC. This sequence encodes CASSPARSDRAKNIQYF.

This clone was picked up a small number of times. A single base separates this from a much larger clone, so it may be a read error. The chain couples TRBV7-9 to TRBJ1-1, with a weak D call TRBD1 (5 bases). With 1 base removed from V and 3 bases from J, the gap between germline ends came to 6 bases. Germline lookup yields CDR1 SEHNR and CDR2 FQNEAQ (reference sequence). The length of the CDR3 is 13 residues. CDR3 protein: CASSLVGDTEAFF. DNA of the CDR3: TGTGCCAGCAGCTTAGTAGGGGACACTGAAGCTTTCTTT.